The source of this T cell receptor (beta chain) is a study of blood T cell repertoires in COVID-19. The overall study: Sample material is recorded as cDNA or gDNA derived from T cells, B-cell-depleted T cells, or PBMCs.

Sequenced by immunoSEQ multiplex PCR; TCRdb stores in-frame clones only, minus some. The sample lists 200,000 to 250,000 clones; around four fifths were seen once. This CDR3 is 10 amino acids long. V was clipped by 5 bases and J by 7 bases, with 3 bases between them. From germline, CDR1 is MDHEN and CDR2 SYDVKM. Material for sequencing was peripheral blood. The clonotype originates from a man aged 30-40 years with active or convalescent COVID-19. The chain has TRBV28 and TRBJ1-3; D is undetermined. The DNA of the CDR3 is TGTGCCAGCAGTCATAACACCATATATTTT. Translating gives CASSHNTIYF.